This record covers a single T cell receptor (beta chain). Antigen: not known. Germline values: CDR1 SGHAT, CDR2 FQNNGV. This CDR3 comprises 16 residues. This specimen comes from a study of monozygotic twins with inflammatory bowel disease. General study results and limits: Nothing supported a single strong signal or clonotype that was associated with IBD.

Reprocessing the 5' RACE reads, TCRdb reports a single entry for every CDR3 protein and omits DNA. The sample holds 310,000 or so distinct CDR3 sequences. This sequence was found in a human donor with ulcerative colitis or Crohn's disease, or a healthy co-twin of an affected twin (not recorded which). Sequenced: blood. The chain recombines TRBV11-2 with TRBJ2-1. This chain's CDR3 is CASSSQQRLSYNEQFF.